This TCR beta chain was found in a study of Ad26.COV2.S vaccination and SARS-CoV-2 variants. The overall study: Into the muscle, Ad26.COV2.S was dosed once or twice, 56 days apart.

The method was immunoSEQ multiplex PCR; TCRdb's version includes in-frame clones alone and lacks a portion of them. The table has around 340,000 clones, approximately 90% seen once; the top ten hold around 6.6%. Treatment here: about 20 received Ad26.COV2.S at low or high dose, single or two shots; about 5 received placebo; per-sample allocation not given. Samples were taken on day 63 after the first vaccine or placebo injection. The CDR3 sequence is 15 residues long. The germline V and J ends were trimmed by 6 bases and 7 bases, with 21 bases remaining between them. Looked up from germline, CDR1 is SNHLY and CDR2 is FYNNEI.

This TCR derives from a person aged 18-65 years who received the Ad26.COV2.S COVID-19 vaccine or a placebo. Source: peripheral blood, taken in a trial of Ad26.COV2.S vaccine versus placebo. The rearrangement uses TRBV2 and TRBJ1-2; maybe TRBD1 (6 bases). CDR3 in amino acids: CASSNTGLGVFGYTF. The CDR3 DNA is TGTGCCAGCAGCAATACAGGGCTTGGGGTATTTGGCTACACCTTC.